These 22 T cell receptor beta chains originate from one sample sequenced in a study of T cell responses to AZD1222 COVID-19 vaccine. Profiling relied on immunoSEQ multiplex PCR, and the TCRdb table lists in-frame clones only, not all of them. In the table there are 110,000 to 150,000 clones, approximately 91% of which are singletons. The sample here was peripheral blood, taken 28 days after the second AZD1222 dose. The receptors were gathered from an adult who received the AZD1222 COVID-19 vaccine.

This chain links TRBV11-2 with TRBJ1-1; TRBD1 is a possible D gene (5 bases). The CDR3 runs to 12 residues. V lost 6 bases to trimming and J lost 0 bases, with 5 bases between them. Per the germline V gene, CDR1 is SGHAT and CDR2 is FQNNGV. CDR3 sequence: CASRGVNTEAFF. The CDR3 region has the DNA TGTGCCAGCAGAGGGGTGAACACTGAAGCTTTCTTT.

The rearrangement uses TRBV3-1 (or the pseudogene TRBV3-2) and TRBJ2-2; D perhaps matches TRBD1 (6 bases). This CDR3 spans 14 amino acids. Germline V gives CDR1 LGHDT, CDR2 YNNKEL (reference sequence). V shed 4 bases and J shed 6 bases, with 12 bases lying between them. The CDR3 DNA sequence: TGTGCCAGCAGCCCTACAGGGTTGCCCGGGGAGCTGTTTTTT. Encoded protein: CASSPTGLPGELFF.

This chain connects TRBV6-5 to TRBJ1-5; 7 bases agree with TRBD1. This CDR3 comprises 14 residues. Losses at the gene ends were 8 bases for V and 3 bases for J; bases not matched to a gene: 7. The germline V gene encodes CDR1 MNHEY and CDR2 SVGAGI. CDR3 coding DNA: TGTGCCAGCCGAGGCGACAGGGTCAATCAGCCCCAGCATTTT. It encodes CASRGDRVNQPQHF.

The rearrangement links TRBV10-2 to TRBJ1-1; a possible D gene is TRBD1 (5 bases). V shed 6 bases and J shed 0 bases, with 8 bases lying between them. The CDR3 extends over 13 amino acids. Germline CDR1 reads WSHSY; CDR2 reads SAAADI. The CDR3 sequence: CASSQGLNTEAFF. The CDR3 DNA sequence: TGCGCCAGCAGCCAGGGCTTGAACACTGAAGCTTTCTTT.

The rearrangement joins TRBV2 to TRBJ1-2; no definite D call. Per the germline V gene, CDR1 is SNHLY and CDR2 is FYNNEI. The length of the CDR3 is 14 residues. V shed 2 bases and J shed 0 bases, with 7 bases lying between them. The CDR3 here is CASSELIANYGYTF. The DNA for the CDR3 is TGTGCCAGCAGTGAATTGATAGCTAACTATGGCTACACCTTC.

This clone was detected only once. The V call is TRBV7-9, the J call TRBJ2-3; either TRBD1 or TRBD2 may fit D (6 bases each). CDR3 size: 14 residues. Trimming shortened V by 5 bases and J by 2 bases, and 11 bases separated the two germline ends. Germline loops: CDR1 SEHNR, CDR2 FQNEAQ (reference sequence). This CDR3 is CASSPSGATDTQYF. CDR3 bases: TGTGCCAGCAGCCCCTCGGGGGCCACAGATACGCAGTATTTT.

The chain recombines TRBV5-1 with TRBJ1-5; D is possibly TRBD1 (5 bases). V was cut by 5 bases and J by 3 bases, with 9 bases left in between. CDR3 size: 13 residues. Germline loops: CDR1 SGHRS, CDR2 YFSETQ. CDR3 coding DNA: TGCGCCAGCAGTAAAGGGGCCAATCAGCCCCAGCATTTT. It yields the protein CASSKGANQPQHF.

V usage is TRBV7-3 and J usage is TRBJ2-1; D might be TRBD1 or TRBD2, each matching 5 bases. The germline gives CDR1 SGHTA, CDR2 FQGTGA. The V end was cut by 5 bases, the J end by 0 bases, with 11 bases between. This CDR3 has 15 amino acids. The CDR3 loop is CASSPEGNSYNEQFF. CDR3 sequence (DNA): TGTGCCAGCAGCCCAGAGGGGAACTCCTACAATGAGCAGTTCTTC.

The V and J genes are TRBV7-9 and TRBJ2-5, with 8 bases that match TRBD1. The ends lost 5 bases at V and 2 bases at J; junction bases unmatched: 4. Germline CDR1 SEHNR, CDR2 FQNEAQ (reference sequence). The CDR3 is made up of 14 amino acids. The DNA for the CDR3 is TGTGCCAGCAGCGCCGGGACAGGACAAGAGACCCAGTACTTC. Encoded protein: CASSAGTGQETQYF.

The J gene is TRBJ1-1, the V gene TRBV5-1, with a possible D match to TRBD1 (5 bases). The CDR3 has 16 amino acids. V lost 0 bases to trimming and J lost 3 bases, with 15 bases between them. CDR1 is SGHRS and CDR2 is YFSETQ in the germline V gene. CDR3 in DNA: TGCGCCAGCAGCTTGGGTATCGGCAGGGTCGACACTGAAGCTTTCTTT. Protein: CASSLGIGRVDTEAFF.

The V and J genes are TRBV5-1 and TRBJ2-1, with D uncertain. The germline gives CDR1 SGHRS, CDR2 YFSETQ. The CDR3 is made up of 13 amino acids. V lost 5 bases and J lost 5, with 11 bases in between. CDR3 sequence: CASRNRKDNEQFF. The CDR3 nucleotides read TGCGCCAGCAGAAATCGAAAAGACAATGAGCAGTTCTTC.

The chain employs TRBV12-3 or TRBV12-4 and TRBJ2-7; no definite D call. Trimming cost V 2 bases and J 3 bases, with 5 bases left between them. This CDR3 comprises 12 residues. The chain's CDR3 is CASSLSDYEQYF. The CDR3 coding sequence is TGTGCCAGCAGTTTATCAGACTACGAGCAGTACTTC.

The rearrangement uses TRBV20-1 and TRBJ1-2; TRBD1 aligns across 7 bases. The V and J ends lost 5 bases and 4 bases, in that order; junction bases with no gene match: 1. CDR3 length equals 11 residues. The V gene's germline CDR1 is DFQATT and CDR2 SNEGSKA (reference sequence). CDR3 nucleotides: TGCAGTGCTCGACAGGGCTATGGCTACACCTTC. Translating it yields CSARQGYGYTF.

V is TRBV5-1 and J is TRBJ1-1; 10 positions agree with TRBD1. The V segment lost 4 bases and the J segment 4 bases; nucleotides outside the gene matches: 4. Germline-derived CDR1 and CDR2 are SGHRS and YFSETQ. This CDR3 contains 14 residues. CDR3 loop: CASSARTGGTEAFF. The CDR3 DNA reads TGCGCCAGCAGCGCCCGGACAGGGGGCACTGAAGCTTTCTTT.

This chain connects TRBV5-1 to TRBJ1-1; tentative D call: TRBD1 (6 bases). The CDR3 extends over 14 amino acids. CDR1 is SGHRS and CDR2 is YFSETQ in the germline V gene. Trimming shortened V by 5 bases and J by 5 bases, and 16 bases separated the two germline ends. The CDR3 sequence is CASREGGGLTEAFF. DNA for the CDR3: TGCGCCAGCAGGGAGGGCGGGGGGCTTACTGAAGCTTTCTTT.

This chain uses TRBV7-9 with TRBJ2-7; 10 bases align to TRBD1. The CDR3 contains 14 residues. The germline V gene has CDR1 SEHNR and CDR2 FQNEAQ (reference sequence). After removal of 5 bases from V and 7 bases from J, the junction contained 8 bases not matched to a gene. CDR3 amino acids: CASSRGQGVREQYF. The DNA for the CDR3 is TGTGCCAGCAGCCGCGGACAGGGGGTGCGTGAGCAGTACTTC.

The chain couples TRBV2 to TRBJ1-4, with D maybe TRBD1 (5 bases). V lost 11 bases, J lost 7 bases, and 23 bases lay in between. The CDR3 is 15 residues long. Germline CDR1 reads SNHLY; CDR2 reads FYNNEI. The CDR3 sequence: CAVASWGFSSEKLFF. The CDR3 nucleotides are TGTGCCGTCGCGTCGTGGGGGTTTTCCAGTGAAAAACTGTTTTTT. Full variable domain (rest looked up from reference TRBV2 and TRBJ1-4): EPEVTQTPSHQVTQMGQEVILRCVPISNHLYFYWYRQILGQKVEFLVSFYNNEISEKSEIFDDQFSVERPDGSNFTLKIRSTKLEDSAMYFCAVASWGFSSEKLFFGSGTQLSVL.

The chain has TRBV15 and TRBJ2-7; TRBD1 matches at 7 bases. The CDR3 totals 14 residues. Germline V gene data show CDR1 as LNHNV and CDR2 as YYDKDF (reference sequence). V shed 4 bases, J shed 6 bases, and the junction held 9 bases outside the gene matches. In nucleotides, the CDR3 is TGTGCCACCAGCAACGACGGGACAGCCTTCGAGCAGTACTTC. Encoded protein: CATSNDGTAFEQYF. The variable domain in full, completed from reference TRBV15 and TRBJ2-7, reads DAMVIQNPRYQVTQFGKPVTLSCSQTLNHNVMYWYQQKSSQAPKLLFHYYDKDFNNEADTPDNFQSRRPNTSFCFLDIRSPGLGDTAMYLCATSNDGTAFEQYFGPGTRLTVT.

This chain uses TRBV14 with TRBJ2-7; a weak D match, TRBD1 (5 bases). Germline V gives CDR1 SGHDN, CDR2 FVKESK. The CDR3 consists of 14 residues. The germline V and J ends were trimmed by 1 base and 1 base, with 8 bases remaining between them. The chain's CDR3 is CASSQVDSSYEQYF. Written as DNA, the CDR3 is TGTGCCAGCAGCCAAGTTGACAGTTCCTACGAGCAGTACTTC.

The genes are TRBV5-1 and TRBJ2-1; D is unclear. CDR1 is SGHRS, CDR2 YFSETQ, per germline. V was cut by 1 base and J by 5 bases, with 4 bases left in between. The CDR3 consists of 12 residues. This chain's CDR3 is CASSLTDNEQFF. CDR3 nucleotides: TGCGCCAGCAGCTTGACAGACAATGAGCAGTTCTTC.

DNA of the CDR3: TGTGCCAGTAGCTTTTCACCGGGACAGATAAATGAAAAACTGTTTTTT. Translated, it gives CASSFSPGQINEKLFF. The rearrangement joins TRBV19 to TRBJ1-4; 7 nucleotides match TRBD1. Losses at the gene ends were 6 bases for V and 5 bases for J; bases not matched to a gene: 12. This CDR3 spans 16 amino acids. CDR1 is LNHDA, CDR2 SQIVND, per germline (reference sequence).

In this sample, this clone turned up a few times. The J gene is TRBJ1-1, the V gene TRBV5-1, with D unresolved. CDR3 length: 15 amino acids. V lost 4 bases to trimming and J lost 2 bases, with 15 bases between them. Germline V gene sequence: CDR1 SGHRS, CDR2 YFSETQ. The CDR3 region has the DNA TGCGCCAGCAGCCCCGTGATGGGTTCCAACACTGAAGCTTTCTTT. Residues: CASSPVMGSNTEAFF. Variable domain in full (rest from reference TRBV5-1 and TRBJ1-1): KAGVTQTPRYLIKTRGQQVTLSCSPISGHRSVSWYQQTPGQGLQFLFEYFSETQRNKGNFPGRFSGRQFSNSRSEMNVSTLELGDSALYLCASSPVMGSNTEAFFGQGTRLTVV.